This T cell receptor beta chain was sequenced in a study of T-cell memory formation after mild COVID-19. Study-wide background: Across donors, TCR clusters were largely donor specific. Whole-study results and caveats: Second-wave clones peaking on day 37 lacked confirmed SARS-CoV-2 specificity.

TCRdb used MiXCR to reprocess the 5' RACE reads, holding one entry per CDR3 protein. The sample records about 560,000 distinct CDR3 sequences, roughly a sixth being singletons. Germline-derived CDR1 and CDR2 are SGDLS and YYNGEE. This CDR3 is 14 amino acids long. Trimming took 4 bases from V and 5 from J; bases not matched to a gene: 4. On this clonotype itself: Its antigen is unknown.

Sequences were obtained from PBMCs or a T cell subset sorted from them (not recorded which). The V gene is TRBV9, the J gene TRBJ2-1; 9 positions match TRBD1. This TCR was sampled from an adult woman who had mild COVID-19 (a few samples of this study predate the infection). Cell type and time point are not known. DNA of the CDR3: TGTGCCAGCAGCCCGGACAGGGGCAACAATGAGCAGTTCTTC. Amino acids: CASSPDRGNNEQFF.